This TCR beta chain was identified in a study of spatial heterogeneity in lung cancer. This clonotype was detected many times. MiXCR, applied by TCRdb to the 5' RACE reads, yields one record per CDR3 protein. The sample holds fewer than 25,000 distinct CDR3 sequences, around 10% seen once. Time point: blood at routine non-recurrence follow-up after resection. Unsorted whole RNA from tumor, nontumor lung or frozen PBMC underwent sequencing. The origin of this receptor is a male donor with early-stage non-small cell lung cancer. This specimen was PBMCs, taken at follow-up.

CDR3 region: CASSLVRGAGNEQFF. The CDR3 coding sequence is TGCGCCAGCAGCTTGGTCCGGGGGGCCGGGAATGAGCAGTTCTTC. The V gene is TRBV5-1, the J gene TRBJ2-1, with D possibly TRBD2 on 7 matching bases. The CDR3 runs to 15 residues. The V and J ends lost 0 bases and 7 bases respectively, with 14 bases between them. CDR1 is SGHRS and CDR2 is YFSETQ in the germline V gene. Looking up the rest from reference TRBV5-1 and TRBJ2-1 gives the full variable domain: KAGVTQTPRYLIKTRGQQVTLSCSPISGHRSVSWYQQTPGQGLQFLFEYFSETQRNKGNFPGRFSGRQFSNSRSEMNVSTLELGDSALYLCASSLVRGAGNEQFFGPGTRLTVL.